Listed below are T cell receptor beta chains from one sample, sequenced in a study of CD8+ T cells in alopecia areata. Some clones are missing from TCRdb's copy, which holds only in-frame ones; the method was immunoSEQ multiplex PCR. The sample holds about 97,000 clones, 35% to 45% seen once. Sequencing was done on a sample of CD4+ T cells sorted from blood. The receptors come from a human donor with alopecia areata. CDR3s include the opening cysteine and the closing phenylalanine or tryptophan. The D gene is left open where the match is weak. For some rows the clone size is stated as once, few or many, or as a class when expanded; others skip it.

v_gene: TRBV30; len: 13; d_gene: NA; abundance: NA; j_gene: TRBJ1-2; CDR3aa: CAWSAGPGDGYTF; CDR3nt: TGTGCCTGGAGTGCTGGGCCGGGGGATGGCTACACCTTC
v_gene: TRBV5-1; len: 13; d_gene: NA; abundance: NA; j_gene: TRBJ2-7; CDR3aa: CASSLAGQYEQYF; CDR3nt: TGCGCCAGCAGCTTGGCAGGACAATACGAGCAGTACTTC
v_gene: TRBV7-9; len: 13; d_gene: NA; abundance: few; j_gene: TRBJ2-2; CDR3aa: CASSSQGSGELFF; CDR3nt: TGTGCCAGCAGCTCTCAGGGTTCCGGGGAGCTGTTTTTT
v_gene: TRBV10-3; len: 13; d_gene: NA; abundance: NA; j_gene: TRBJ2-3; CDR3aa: CAISADPTDTQYF; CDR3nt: TGTGCCATCAGTGCAGACCCGACAGATACGCAGTATTTT
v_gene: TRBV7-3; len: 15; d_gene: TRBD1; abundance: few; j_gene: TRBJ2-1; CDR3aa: CASSLGQGGPNEQFF; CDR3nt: TGTGCCAGCAGCTTAGGACAGGGGGGTCCCAATGAGCAGTTCTTC
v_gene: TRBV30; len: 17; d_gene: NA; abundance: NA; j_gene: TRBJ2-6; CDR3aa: CAWSVPVGNSGANVLTF; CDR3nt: TGTGCCTGGAGTGTACCGGTGGGGAACTCTGGGGCCAACGTCCTGACTTTC
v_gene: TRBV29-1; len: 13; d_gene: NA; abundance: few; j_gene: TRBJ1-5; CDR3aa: CSVVHRDGEPQHF; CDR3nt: TGCAGCGTTGTCCACAGGGATGGCGAACCCCAGCATTTT
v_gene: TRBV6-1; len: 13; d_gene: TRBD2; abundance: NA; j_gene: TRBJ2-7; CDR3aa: CASGGVVVDEQYF; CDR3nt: TGTGCCAGCGGGGGGGTTGTTGTGGACGAGCAGTACTTC
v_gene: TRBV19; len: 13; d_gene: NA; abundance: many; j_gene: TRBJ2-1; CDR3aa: CASNEGAYNEQFF; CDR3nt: TGTGCCAGTAATGAGGGAGCCTACAATGAGCAGTTCTTC
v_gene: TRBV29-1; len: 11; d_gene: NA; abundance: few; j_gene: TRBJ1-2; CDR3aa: CSVDRVHGYTF; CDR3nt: TGCAGCGTTGACAGGGTACATGGCTACACCTTC
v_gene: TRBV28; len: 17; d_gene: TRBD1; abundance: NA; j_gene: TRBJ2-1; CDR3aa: CASSLLTRDREYNEQFF; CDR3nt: TGTGCCAGCAGTTTACTCACCCGGGACAGAGAGTACAATGAGCAGTTCTTC
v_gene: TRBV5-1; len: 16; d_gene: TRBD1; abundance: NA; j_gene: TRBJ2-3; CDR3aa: CASSSHRDRVTDTQYF; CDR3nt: TGCGCCAGCAGCTCACACCGGGACAGGGTCACAGATACGCAGTATTTT
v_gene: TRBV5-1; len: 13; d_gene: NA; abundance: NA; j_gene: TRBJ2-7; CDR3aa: CASSLLGAYEQYF; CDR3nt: TGCGCCAGCAGCTTGCTTGGAGCCTACGAGCAGTACTTC
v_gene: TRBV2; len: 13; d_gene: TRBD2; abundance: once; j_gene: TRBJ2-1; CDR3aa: CASSRGLAGEQFF; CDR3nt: TGTGCCAGCAGTCGAGGACTAGCCGGTGAGCAGTTCTTC
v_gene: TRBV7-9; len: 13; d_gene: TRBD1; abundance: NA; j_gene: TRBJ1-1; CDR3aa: CASSVDREGEAFF; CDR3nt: TGTGCCAGCAGCGTAGACAGGGAGGGTGAAGCTTTCTTT
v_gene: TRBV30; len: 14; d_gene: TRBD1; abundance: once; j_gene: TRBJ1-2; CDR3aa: CAWKGAGGAYGYTF; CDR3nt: TGTGCCTGGAAGGGGGCAGGGGGCGCCTATGGCTACACCTTC
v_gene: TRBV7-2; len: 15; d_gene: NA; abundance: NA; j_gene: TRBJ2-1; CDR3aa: CASSSSGTTYNEQFF; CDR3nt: TGTGCCAGCAGCTCCTCCGGGACAACCTACAATGAGCAGTTCTTC
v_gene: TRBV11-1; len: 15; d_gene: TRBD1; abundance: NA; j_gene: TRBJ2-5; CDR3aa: CASSFGTAPQETQYF; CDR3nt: TGTGCCAGCAGCTTTGGGACAGCGCCTCAAGAGACCCAGTACTTC
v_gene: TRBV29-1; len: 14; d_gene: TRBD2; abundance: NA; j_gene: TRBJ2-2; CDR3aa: CSVKLAGNTGELFF; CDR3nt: TGCAGCGTCAAACTAGCGGGAAACACCGGGGAGCTGTTTTTT
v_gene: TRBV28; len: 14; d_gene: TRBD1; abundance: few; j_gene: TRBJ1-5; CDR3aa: CASSRTGGNQPQHF; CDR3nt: TGTGCCAGCTCGAGGACAGGGGGCAATCAGCCCCAGCATTTT
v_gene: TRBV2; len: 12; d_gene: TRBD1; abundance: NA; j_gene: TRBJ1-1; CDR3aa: CASGGQVLEAFF; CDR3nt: TGTGCCAGCGGGGGACAGGTTCTTGAAGCTTTCTTT
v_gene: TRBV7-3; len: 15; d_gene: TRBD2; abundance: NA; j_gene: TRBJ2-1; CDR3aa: CASSSRLAGVNEQFF; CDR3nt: TGTGCCAGCAGTTCGAGACTAGCGGGGGTGAATGAGCAGTTCTTC
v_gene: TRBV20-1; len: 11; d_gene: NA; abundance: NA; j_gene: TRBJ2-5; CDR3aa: CSASTLETQYF; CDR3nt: TGCAGTGCTTCTACGTTGGAGACCCAGTACTTC
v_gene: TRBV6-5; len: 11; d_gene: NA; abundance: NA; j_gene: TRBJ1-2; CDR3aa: CAVSGVGGYTF; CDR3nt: TGTGCGGTATCGGGGGTAGGCGGCTACACCTTC
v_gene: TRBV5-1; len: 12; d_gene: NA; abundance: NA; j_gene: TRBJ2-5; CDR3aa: CASSMDVETQYF; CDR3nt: TGCGCCAGCAGCATGGACGTAGAGACCCAGTACTTC
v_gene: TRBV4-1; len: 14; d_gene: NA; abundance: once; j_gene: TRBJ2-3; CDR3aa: CASSQPGHTDTQYF; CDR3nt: TGCGCCAGCAGCCAACCAGGGCACACAGATACGCAGTATTTT
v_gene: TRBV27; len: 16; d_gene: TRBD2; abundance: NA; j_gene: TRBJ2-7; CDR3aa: CASRRFAGASTYEQYF; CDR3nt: TGTGCCAGCAGGAGATTCGCGGGAGCCTCAACCTACGAGCAGTACTTC
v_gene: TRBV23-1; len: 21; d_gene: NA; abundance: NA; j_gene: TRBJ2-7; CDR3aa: CASSQSVIVGPCETYSCEQYF; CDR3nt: TGCGCCAGCAGTCAATCCGTCATCGTGGGGCCTTGCGAGACCTACTCCTGCGAGCAGTACTTC
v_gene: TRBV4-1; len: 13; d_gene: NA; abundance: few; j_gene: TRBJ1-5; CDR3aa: CASSQVPSLAQHF; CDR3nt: TGCGCCAGCAGCCAAGTCCCAAGTTTAGCCCAGCATTTT
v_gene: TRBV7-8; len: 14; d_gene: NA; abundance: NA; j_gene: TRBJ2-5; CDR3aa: CASIKGRVQETQYF; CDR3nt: TGTGCCAGCATCAAGGGCAGGGTGCAAGAGACCCAGTACTTC
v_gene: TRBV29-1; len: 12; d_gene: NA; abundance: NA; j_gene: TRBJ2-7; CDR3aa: CSVDGQGDEQYF; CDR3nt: TGCAGCGTTGACGGGCAGGGAGACGAGCAGTACTTC
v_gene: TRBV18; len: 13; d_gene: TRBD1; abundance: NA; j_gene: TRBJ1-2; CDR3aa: CASSPRTGEGYTF; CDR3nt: TGTGCCAGCTCACCGAGGACAGGGGAAGGCTACACCTTC
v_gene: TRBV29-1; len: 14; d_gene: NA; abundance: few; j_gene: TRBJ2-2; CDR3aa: CSVARGGDTGELFF; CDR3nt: TGCAGCGTTGCTAGGGGGGGCGATACCGGGGAGCTGTTTTTT
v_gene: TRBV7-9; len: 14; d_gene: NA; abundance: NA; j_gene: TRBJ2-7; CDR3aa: CASTGLPGPYEQYF; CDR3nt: TGTGCCAGCACGGGCCTCCCGGGTCCCTACGAGCAGTACTTC
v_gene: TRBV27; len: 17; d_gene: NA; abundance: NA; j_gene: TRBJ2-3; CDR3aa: CASNHYRAGLSTDTQYF; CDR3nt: TGTGCCAGCAATCATTACAGGGCAGGACTCAGCACAGATACGCAGTATTTT
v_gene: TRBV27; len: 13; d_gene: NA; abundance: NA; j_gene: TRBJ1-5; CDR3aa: CASSLRVNQPQHF; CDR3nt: TGTGCCAGCAGTTTAAGGGTCAATCAGCCCCAGCATTTT
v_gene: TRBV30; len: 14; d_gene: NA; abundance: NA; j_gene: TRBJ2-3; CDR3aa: CAWRGDSRTDTQYF; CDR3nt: TGTGCCTGGAGGGGGGACTCCCGCACAGATACGCAGTATTTT
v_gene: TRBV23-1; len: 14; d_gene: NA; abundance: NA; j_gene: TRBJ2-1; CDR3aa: CASSVGGGANEQFF; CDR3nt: TGCGCCAGCAGCGTAGGTGGGGGAGCGAATGAGCAGTTCTTC
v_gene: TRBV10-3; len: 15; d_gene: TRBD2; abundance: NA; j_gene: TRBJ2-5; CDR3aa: CAISGTSGLQETQYF; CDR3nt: TGTGCCATCAGTGGGACTAGCGGTTTACAAGAGACCCAGTACTTC
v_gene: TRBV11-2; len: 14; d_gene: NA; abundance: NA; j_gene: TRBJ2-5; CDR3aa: CASSSRSGKETQYF; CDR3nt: TGTGCCAGCAGCTCCCGTAGTGGAAAAGAGACCCAGTACTTC
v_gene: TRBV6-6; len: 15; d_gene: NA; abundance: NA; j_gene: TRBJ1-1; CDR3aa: CASTTGSRVNTEAFF; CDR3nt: TGTGCCAGCACTACAGGGTCGAGAGTGAACACTGAAGCTTTCTTT
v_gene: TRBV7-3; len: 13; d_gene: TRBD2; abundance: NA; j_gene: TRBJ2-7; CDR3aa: CASSLAGAYEQYF; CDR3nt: TGTGCCAGCAGCCTAGCGGGGGCCTACGAGCAGTACTTC
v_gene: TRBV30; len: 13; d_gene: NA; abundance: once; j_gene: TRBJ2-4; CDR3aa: CAWILSAANIQYF; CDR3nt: TGTGCCTGGATCCTGTCAGCGGCGAACATTCAGTACTTC
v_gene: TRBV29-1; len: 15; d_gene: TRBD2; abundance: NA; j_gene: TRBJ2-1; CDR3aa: CSAPVAGAPYNEQFF; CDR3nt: TGCAGCGCGCCTGTAGCGGGAGCACCTTACAATGAGCAGTTCTTC
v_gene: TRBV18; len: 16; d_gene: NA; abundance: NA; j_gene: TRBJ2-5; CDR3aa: CASSPSGAGIRETQYF; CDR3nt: TGTGCCAGCTCACCATCAGGGGCTGGGATCCGAGAGACCCAGTACTTC
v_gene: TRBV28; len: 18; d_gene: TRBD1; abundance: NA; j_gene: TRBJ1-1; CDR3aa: CASVSSMGQGAWDTEAFF; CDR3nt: TGTGCCAGCGTATCGTCGATGGGGCAGGGGGCGTGGGACACTGAAGCTTTCTTT
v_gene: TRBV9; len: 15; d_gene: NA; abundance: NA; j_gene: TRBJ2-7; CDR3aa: CASSPAEGVRNEQYF; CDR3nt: TGTGCCAGCAGCCCTGCCGAAGGGGTGAGGAACGAGCAGTACTTC
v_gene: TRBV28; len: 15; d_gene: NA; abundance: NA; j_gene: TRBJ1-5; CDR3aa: CASSFSGANNQPQHF; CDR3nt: TGTGCCAGCAGTTTCTCCGGCGCAAACAATCAGCCCCAGCATTTT
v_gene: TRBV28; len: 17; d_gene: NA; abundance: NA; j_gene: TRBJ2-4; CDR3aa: CASSLWRGGVAKNIQYF; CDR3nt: TGTGCCAGCAGTTTATGGCGGGGAGGTGTAGCCAAAAACATTCAGTACTTC
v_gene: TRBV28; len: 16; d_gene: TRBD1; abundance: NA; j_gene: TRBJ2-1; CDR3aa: CASSSYRGRMDNEQFF; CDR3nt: TGTGCCAGCAGTTCTTACAGGGGGCGAATGGACAATGAGCAGTTCTTC
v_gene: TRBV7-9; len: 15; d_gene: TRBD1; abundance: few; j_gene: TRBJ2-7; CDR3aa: CASSLYRQGEHEQYF; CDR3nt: TGTGCCAGCAGCTTATACAGGCAGGGGGAGCACGAGCAGTACTTC
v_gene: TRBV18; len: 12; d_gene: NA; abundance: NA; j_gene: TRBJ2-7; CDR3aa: CASSPDSNEQYF; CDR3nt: TGTGCCAGCTCACCCGACAGTAACGAGCAGTACTTC
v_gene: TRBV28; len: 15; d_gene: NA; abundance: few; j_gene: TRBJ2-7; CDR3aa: CASSSSPGTLYEQYF; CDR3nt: TGTGCCAGCAGTTCCTCCCCCGGGACACTCTACGAGCAGTACTTC
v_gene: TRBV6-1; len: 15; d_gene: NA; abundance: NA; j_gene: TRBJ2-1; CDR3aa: CASSEALWAPHEQFF; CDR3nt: TGTGCCAGCAGTGAAGCGCTATGGGCGCCTCATGAGCAGTTCTTC
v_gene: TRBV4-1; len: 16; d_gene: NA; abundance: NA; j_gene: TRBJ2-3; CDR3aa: CASSQVFGTSTDTQYF; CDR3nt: TGCGCCAGCAGCCAAGTTTTTGGTACTAGCACAGATACGCAGTATTTT
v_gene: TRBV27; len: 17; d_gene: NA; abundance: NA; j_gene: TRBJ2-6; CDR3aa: CASSFRGRGSGANVLTF; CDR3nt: TGTGCCAGCAGTTTCAGAGGACGAGGCTCTGGGGCCAACGTCCTGACTTTC
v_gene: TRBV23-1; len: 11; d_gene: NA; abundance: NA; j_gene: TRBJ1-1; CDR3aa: CAAGEALEAFF; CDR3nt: TGCGCGGCGGGGGAGGCGCTCGAAGCTTTCTTT
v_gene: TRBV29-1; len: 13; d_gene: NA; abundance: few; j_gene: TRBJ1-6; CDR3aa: CSVGLGGNSPLHF; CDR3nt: TGCAGCGTTGGTTTGGGGGGTAATTCACCCCTCCACTTT
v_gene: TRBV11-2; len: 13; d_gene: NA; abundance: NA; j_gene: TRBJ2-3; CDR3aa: CASSLQGGDTQYF; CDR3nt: TGTGCCAGCAGCTTACAGGGAGGAGATACGCAGTATTTT
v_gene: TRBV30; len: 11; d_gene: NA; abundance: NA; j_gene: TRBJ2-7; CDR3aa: CACKELFEQYF; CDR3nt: TGTGCCTGTAAAGAATTGTTCGAGCAGTACTTC